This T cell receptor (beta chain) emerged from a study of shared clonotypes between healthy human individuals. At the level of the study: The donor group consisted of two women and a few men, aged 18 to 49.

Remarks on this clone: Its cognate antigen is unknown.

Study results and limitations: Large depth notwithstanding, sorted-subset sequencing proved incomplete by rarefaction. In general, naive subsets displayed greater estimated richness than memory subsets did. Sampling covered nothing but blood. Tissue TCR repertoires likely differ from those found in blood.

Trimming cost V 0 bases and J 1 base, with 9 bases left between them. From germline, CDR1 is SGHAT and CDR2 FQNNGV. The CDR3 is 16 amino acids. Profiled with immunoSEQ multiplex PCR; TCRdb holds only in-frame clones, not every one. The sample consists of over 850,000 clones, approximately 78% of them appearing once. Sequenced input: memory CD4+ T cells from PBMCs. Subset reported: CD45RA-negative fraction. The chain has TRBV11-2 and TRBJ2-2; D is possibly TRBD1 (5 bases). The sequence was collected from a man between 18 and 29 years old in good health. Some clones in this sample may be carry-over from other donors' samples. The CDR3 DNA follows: TGTGCCAGCAGCTTAGAATTGGACAAGAACACCGGGGAGCTGTTTTTT. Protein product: CASSLELDKNTGELFF.